This T cell receptor beta chain was identified in a study of a mutant IDH1 vaccine in newly diagnosed glioma. Per germline, CDR1 MNHNS and CDR2 SASEGT. V dropped 2 bases and J dropped 6 bases, with 8 bases sitting between them. The CDR3 sequence is 14 residues long. Time point in this sample: week 23, last vaccination. A 20-mer mutant IDH1 peptide at 300 ug was injected subcutaneously with topical imiquimod. Turning to this clone: Its antigen remains unknown.

The method was immunoSEQ multiplex PCR; TCRdb's version includes in-frame clones alone and lacks a portion of them. The sample holds approximately 30,000 clones; about four fifths are singletons and the top ten take approximately 19%. The chain joins TRBV6-1 to TRBJ1-6; D unclear. The sample in question was PBMCs, obtained from a glioma patient whose treatment included an IDH1 peptide vaccine. This sequence originates from a woman in her twenties or thirties with glioma. The chain's CDR3 is CASSEHPTNSPLHF. The DNA for the CDR3 is TGTGCCAGCAGTGAACATCCCACTAATTCACCCCTCCACTTT.